The TCR beta chain described here comes from a study of blood T cell repertoires in COVID-19. Study at large: Whether acute or convalescent, the COVID-19 samples came from the United States, Italy and Spain. Sources were T cells, B-cell-depleted T cells, or PBMCs; the material itself was cDNA or gDNA.

The CDR3 is 16 residues long. The ends lost 2 bases at V and 7 bases at J; junction bases unmatched: 11. Germline V gene data show CDR1 as SGHVS and CDR2 as FQNEAQ. There are a few counts of this clone. Original analysis: The authors estimated nucleated cell counts from reference gene primer amplification. Using immunoSEQ multiplex PCR, the repertoire was profiled, and TCRdb retains in-frame clones only, with some absent. V and J calls and clone size follow that table, whereas D and trimming were derived from the DNA. The repertoire has around 250,000 clones, about 80% of them found once; the top ten carry about 1.9%.

The origin of this receptor is a man aged 25 to 40 who had recovered from COVID-19. V usage is TRBV7-8 and J usage is TRBJ2-1, with TRBD2 matching over 7 bases. Sequenced sample: peripheral blood. The CDR3 region is CASSLFQRGVGNEQFF. In nucleotides, the CDR3 is TGTGCCAGCAGCTTATTCCAGCGGGGAGTGGGAAATGAGCAGTTCTTC.